This TCR beta chain stems from a study of blood T cell repertoires in COVID-19 (dated by TCRdb to about 2020). General notes on the study: Samples covering the acute and convalescent phases of COVID-19 were provided by collaborators in the United States, Italy and Spain. Nearly every sample came with metadata listing a de-identified subject ID, COVID-19 status, age in years and sex. The prospective study material was composed of cDNA or gDNA derived from T cells, B-cell-depleted T cells, or PBMCs. Samples came from the ongoing ImmuneRACE study (first 160 participants) plus 1,254 subjects from 6 global collaborators. HLA class I and class II types, where available, came from metadata supplied by the sample provider rather than from assay-based typing. The dataset comprised deeply sampled blood TCRbeta repertoires from subjects exposed to, actively infected with, or recovered from COVID-19. The repertoires were released in a freely available public database intended as a resource for research on the immune response to SARS-CoV-2. What the work shows at the level of the full study, not this receptor alone: The amount of clinical and demographic metadata varied by source and participant and was provided uncurated.

The immunoSEQ Assay, a bias-controlled multiplex PCR, was used to amplify TCRbeta CDR3 regions from genomic DNA. Concerning the study's data processing: The number of nucleated cells in each sample was estimated from the amplification of reference gene primers within the assay. To quantify the absolute abundance of each unique TCRbeta CDR3 rearrangement, sequence reads were collapsed and filtered. For each sample, productive Simpson clonality was calculated as the square root of Simpson's diversity index across productive rearrangements. What TCRdb holds here is the immuneACCESS table cut down to in-frame rearrangements. Part of the clones is not present; checked against another copy, under half of the missing clones reflect an unresolved V gene, and the others are unexplained. The V and J calls and clone size are taken from that table; D and trimming were inferred from the DNA. Across this sample there are approximately 170,000 clones, with about 85% seen only once. The ten largest clones represent 6.5% to 7.5% of the sample.

V and J lose 2 bases and 7 bases, and a span of 15 bases separates them. The CDR3 numbers 15 residues from cysteine through phenylalanine. CDR3 DNA is the only sequence kept; it has 45 bases, read in frame from the first base. CDR1 is given as LNHDA and CDR2 as SQIVND, both from the germline V gene (reference sequence). As regards this clone: The antigen this receptor binds is unknown. The sample holds no much larger clone one base away, and base qualities are not on file.

In Seattle, one collaborating source enrolled patients while the infection was active and tracked those patients longitudinally over the course of disease. Each collaborating institution followed its own protocols to collect whole blood in K2EDTA tubes. For TCRbeta analysis, collaborator samples were shipped as frozen whole blood, as isolated PBMCs, or as DNA extracted from either sample type. Sequencing was done on a sample of peripheral blood. The clonotype was recovered from an elderly man with COVID-19, enrolled during active disease. Recombination joined TRBV19 with TRBJ1-5; TRBD1 might be the D gene, on 5 matching bases. The nucleotides read TGTGCCAGTAGTATAAGCCAGGGTATCGAACAGCCCCAGCATTTT. Its translation is CASSISQGIEQPQHF.